One sample yielded the 32 T cell receptor beta chains listed below, sequenced in a study of OX40 agonist ivuxolimab in advanced cancers. Profiling relied on immunoSEQ multiplex PCR, and the TCRdb table lists in-frame clones only, not all of them. The table has more than 60,000 clones, 80% to 90% seen once. The sample in question was CD4+ or CD8+ T cells sorted from blood, obtained in a trial of the OX40 agonist ivuxolimab. The receptors derive from an adult with an advanced solid tumor such as melanoma, head and neck, liver or kidney cancer.

The chain couples TRBV29-1 to TRBJ2-3; no clear D. The CDR3 is 12 residues long. V was shortened by 2 bases and J by 4 bases, with 7 bases between the two germline ends. Germline V gives CDR1 SQVTM, CDR2 ANQGSEA. CDR3 loop: CSVERAADTQYF. For the CDR3, the DNA is TGCAGCGTTGAAAGGGCCGCAGATACGCAGTATTTT.

The chain employs TRBV6-4 and TRBJ2-1; perhaps TRBD1 as D (6 bases). The CDR3 length is 13 residues. Between the trimmed V and J ends, which lost 2 bases and 12 bases, there was a span of 14 bases. CDR1 is MRHNA, CDR2 SNTAGT, per germline. The CDR3 protein is CASSDDRTRGQFF. The CDR3 DNA reads TGTGCCAGCAGTGACGACAGGACAAGAGGGCAGTTCTTC.

V is TRBV28 and J is TRBJ2-7; D is unresolved. V was shortened by 6 bases and J by 3 bases, with 12 bases between the two germline ends. Germline lookup yields CDR1 MDHEN and CDR2 SYDVKM. This CDR3 comprises 13 residues. The chain's CDR3 is CASSATPLYEQYF. In nucleotides, the CDR3 is TGTGCCAGCAGCGCTACACCACTCTACGAGCAGTACTTC.

The chain's CDR3 is CASSATTGEAFF. In DNA, the CDR3 is TGTGCCAGCAGCGCAACAACAGGAGAAGCTTTCTTT. J is TRBJ1-1 and V is TRBV9, with a tentative D call TRBD1 (5 bases). The CDR3 contains 12 residues. The germline V gene has CDR1 SGDLS and CDR2 YYNGEE. Trimming took 3 bases from V and 8 from J, leaving 11 bases between them.

The chain combines TRBV6-1 with TRBJ2-1; D unresolved. The germline V gene encodes CDR1 MNHNS and CDR2 SASEGT. Trimming removed 3 bases from V and 3 bases from J, with 9 bases in between. The CDR3 consists of 14 residues. CDR3 loop: CASSESPVYNEQFF. The CDR3 DNA reads as TGTGCCAGCAGTGAGAGTCCTGTCTACAATGAGCAGTTCTTC.

V gene TRBV6-6 combines with J gene TRBJ2-1, with TRBD1 identical over 9 bases. Germline loops: CDR1 MNHNY, CDR2 SVGAGI (reference sequence). The CDR3 sequence is 14 residues long. V was pared by 6 bases and J by 6 bases, with 6 bases of the junction left unmatched. In DNA form, the CDR3 reads TGTGCCAGCAGCTCCGGGACAGGGATCAATGAGCAGTTCTTC. Amino acid sequence: CASSSGTGINEQFF.

J is TRBJ2-7 and V is TRBV28, with TRBD2 identical over 7 bases. This CDR3 is built from 14 residues. V lost 4 bases and J lost 3; bases outside the gene matches: 6. The germline V gene has CDR1 MDHEN and CDR2 SYDVKM. Written as DNA, the CDR3 is TGTGCCAGCAGTTACATCCGGGACTACTACGAGCAGTACTTC. It translates to CASSYIRDYYEQYF.

The V and J genes are TRBV19 and TRBJ2-7, with 7 nucleotides matching TRBD1. The CDR3 is made up of 14 amino acids. Germline-derived CDR1 and CDR2 are LNHDA and SQIVND (reference sequence). V dropped 6 bases and J dropped 6; count of bases not matched to a gene: 11. The CDR3 sequence is CASSSGTATLEQYF. The CDR3 bases are TGTGCCAGTAGCTCCGGGACAGCAACCCTCGAGCAGTACTTC.

The chain combines TRBV28 with TRBJ1-2, with D perhaps matching TRBD1 (5 bases). CDR3 length: 13 residues. Germline lookup yields CDR1 MDHEN and CDR2 SYDVKM. The germline V and J ends were trimmed by 10 bases and 4 bases, with 16 bases remaining between them. The CDR3 protein is CAIKRGGLYGYTF. The CDR3 nucleotides read TGTGCCATCAAAAGGGGCGGCCTCTATGGCTACACCTTC.

The rearrangement joins TRBV19 to TRBJ1-4; 8 nucleotides align to TRBD1. Per germline, CDR1 LNHDA and CDR2 SQIVND (reference sequence). V lost 4 bases to trimming and J lost 7 bases; unmatched junction nucleotides: 5. The CDR3 totals 14 residues. The CDR3 DNA reads TGTGCCAGTAGTACGGGACAGGTTTTTGAAAAACTGTTTTTT. This sequence encodes CASSTGQVFEKLFF.

This chain links TRBV7-2 with TRBJ1-6; 11 bases fit TRBD1. The CDR3 runs 16 residues. J was trimmed by 7 bases and V by 2 bases; bases with no gene match: 4. The V gene's germline CDR1 is SGHTA and CDR2 FQGNSA. The CDR3 is CASSLPGQGVNSPLHF. The CDR3 nucleotides are TGTGCCAGCAGCTTACCGGGACAGGGGGTGAATTCACCCCTCCACTTT.

The chain employs TRBV29-1 and TRBJ2-1; D may be TRBD2 (5 bases). Trimming removed 5 bases from V and 7 bases from J, with 15 bases in between. From germline, CDR1 is SQVTM and CDR2 ANQGSEA. The CDR3 consists of 13 residues. CDR3 DNA sequence: TGCAGCGTTTATTTATCCGGGGAGAATGAGCAGTTCTTC. The encoded protein is CSVYLSGENEQFF.

The chain has TRBV19 and TRBJ1-1; TRBD1 aligns across 8 bases. CDR1 is LNHDA, CDR2 SQIVND, per germline (reference sequence). J was trimmed by 1 base and V by 4 bases; bases with no gene match: 2. The CDR3 is made up of 14 amino acids. CDR3 bases: TGTGCCAGTAGTACCGGACAGGGGAACACTGAAGCTTTCTTT. It translates to CASSTGQGNTEAFF.

V and J are TRBV9 and TRBJ2-1; D call uncertain. The CDR3 covers 13 residues. Trimming stripped 5 bases from V and 4 bases from J, with 10 bases between. Germline CDR1 and CDR2: SGDLS and YYNGEE. The CDR3, as DNA: TGTGCCAGCAGGCGACTCGATTACAATGAGCAGTTCTTC. Translation: CASRRLDYNEQFF.

In this sample, this clone turned up once. This sequence joins TRBV7-9 and TRBJ2-7; 7 bases map to TRBD1. The CDR3 loop spans 15 amino acids. Germline-derived CDR1 and CDR2 are SEHNR and FQNEAQ (reference sequence). V gave up 4 bases and J gave up 2 bases; unmatched junction bases: 8. CDR3 DNA: TGTGCCAGCAGCTCGCTGGACAGGAGCACCTACGAGCAGTACTTC. The encoded protein is CASSSLDRSTYEQYF.

This chain joins TRBV7-3 and TRBJ1-1; possibly TRBD1 for D (5 bases). The CDR3 runs to 15 residues. V was cut by 0 bases and J by 4 bases, with 12 bases left in between. The germline gives CDR1 SGHTA, CDR2 FQGTGA. For the CDR3, the DNA is TGTGCCAGCAGCTTAACAGGACAAGGCGGCACTGAAGCTTTCTTT. Encoded protein: CASSLTGQGGTEAFF. Using reference TRBV7-3 and TRBJ1-1 for the parts outside the CDR3, the full variable domain is GAGVSQTPSNKVTEKGKYVELRCDPISGHTALYWYRQSLGQGPEFLIYFQGTGAADDSGLPNDRFFAVRPEGSVSTLKIQRTERGDSAVYLCASSLTGQGGTEAFFGQGTRLTVV.

V usage is TRBV7-6 and J usage is TRBJ2-2, with D hard to call. The V end lost 0 bases, the J end lost 6 bases, and 11 bases lay between the germline ends. This CDR3 has 15 amino acids. Germline lookup yields CDR1 SGHVS and CDR2 FNYEAQ. The CDR3 sequence: CASSLAVPRAGELFF. As DNA, the CDR3 is TGTGCCAGCAGCTTAGCAGTGCCCCGCGCCGGGGAGCTGTTTTTT.

J is TRBJ1-2 and V is TRBV7-3; weak D call: TRBD1 (6 bases). The CDR3 consists of 15 residues. Trimming stripped 6 bases from V and 6 bases from J, with 20 bases between. The germline CDR1 and CDR2 sequences are SGHTA and FQGTGA. In nucleotides, the CDR3 is TGTGCCAGCAGTTATGCAGGGCAGGGGTTTAATGGCTACACCTTC. Amino acid sequence: CASSYAGQGFNGYTF.

The CDR3 sequence is CASSWGPTDTQYF. In nucleotides, the CDR3 is TGTGCCAGCAGTTGGGGACCGACAGATACGCAGTATTTT. The chain joins TRBV27 to TRBJ2-3, with D possibly called TRBD1 or TRBD2 (5 bases each). The V gene lost 4 bases and the J gene lost 3 bases, with 8 bases spanning the gap. CDR3 length equals 13 residues. Germline CDR1 is MNHEY and CDR2 is SMNVEV (reference sequence).

The rearrangement uses TRBV30 and TRBJ2-3; D unclear. Germline V CDR1 and CDR2: GTSNPN, SVGIG (reference sequence). V lost 1 base, J lost 6 bases, and 2 bases lay in between. CDR3 length: 10 amino acids. The CDR3 DNA sequence: TGTGCCTGGAGTGACGATACGCAGTATTTT. Its translation: CAWSDDTQYF.

This chain links TRBV11-2 with TRBJ2-2, with TRBD2 as a possible D gene (6 bases). This CDR3 has 16 amino acids. Germline V gives CDR1 SGHAT, CDR2 FQNNGV. V was trimmed by 5 bases and J by 1 base, leaving 14 bases between them. The CDR3 DNA follows: TGTGCCAGCAGCCCCGGGGTTAGCGGGAACACCGGGGAGCTGTTTTTT. Its translation: CASSPGVSGNTGELFF.

The genes are TRBV5-5 and TRBJ1-2; tentative D call: TRBD1 (6 bases). This CDR3 has 14 amino acids. Germline V gene sequence: CDR1 SGHKS, CDR2 YYEKEE (reference sequence). V lost 4 bases, J lost 4 bases, and 14 bases lay in between. In DNA, the CDR3 is TGTGCCAGCAGCATGACAGGTTCGAGCTATGGCTACACCTTC. As protein: CASSMTGSSYGYTF.

The gene calls are TRBV4-1 and TRBJ2-2; a weak D match, TRBD2 (6 bases). This CDR3 spans 16 amino acids. Looked up from germline, CDR1 is MGHRA and CDR2 is YSYEKL. The V end lost 3 bases, the J end lost 4 bases, and 15 bases lay between the germline ends. The CDR3: CASSHGTGVATGELFF. CDR3 in DNA: TGCGCCAGCAGCCACGGGACGGGAGTTGCCACCGGGGAGCTGTTTTTT.

The rearrangement uses TRBV6-1 and TRBJ1-1, with D uncertain. The V end lost 5 bases, the J end lost 1 base, and 8 bases lay between the germline ends. Per the germline V gene, CDR1 is MNHNS and CDR2 is SASEGT. The length of the CDR3 is 13 residues. The CDR3 here is CASSLEGNTEAFF. CDR3 bases: TGTGCCAGCAGTCTTGAGGGGAACACTGAAGCTTTCTTT.

CDR3 DNA: TGTGCCAGCACCCAATCGACAGAAGACCAAGAGACCCAGTACTTC. The encoded protein is CASTQSTEDQETQYF. The chain employs TRBV7-6 and TRBJ2-5, with D possibly being TRBD1 (5 bases). Germline assignment: CDR1 SGHVS and CDR2 FNYEAQ. The CDR3 contains 15 residues. Deletions cut 7 bases from V and 0 bases from J, with 15 bases between.

The CDR3 sequence is CASSPLDAASNYGYTF. CDR3 DNA: TGTGCCAGCTCACCACTGGACGCGGCCTCTAACTATGGCTACACCTTC. The chain combines TRBV18 with TRBJ1-2; D unresolved. CDR1 and CDR2 from the germline V gene are KGHSH and LQKENI. This CDR3 is 16 amino acids long. V was clipped by 1 base and J by 0 bases, with 12 bases between them.

The rearrangement uses TRBV4-2 and TRBJ2-2; maybe TRBD2 (7 bases). V was clipped by 0 bases and J by 6 bases, with 17 bases between them. CDR1 and CDR2 from the germline V gene are LGHNA and YNFKEQ. The CDR3 contains 17 residues. DNA for the CDR3: TGTGCCAGCAGCCAAGATTGGGGGGGGCCCGCCTCCGGGGAGCTGTTTTTT. Its translation is CASSQDWGGPASGELFF.

The chain links TRBV6-5 to TRBJ2-5, with 8 bases that match TRBD2. Germline CDR1 is MNHEY and CDR2 is SVGAGI. The junction had 6 bases not matched to a gene; V was cut back by 2 bases and J by 4 bases. CDR3 length: 15 residues. CDR3 amino acids: CASSYNGGAGETQYF. The CDR3, as DNA: TGTGCCAGCAGTTACAACGGGGGGGCGGGAGAGACCCAGTACTTC.

The V call is TRBV9, the J call TRBJ2-1, with 12 bases aligning to TRBD1. Germline values: CDR1 SGDLS, CDR2 YYNGEE. This CDR3 contains 16 residues. Trimming cost V 0 bases and J 8 bases; bases outside gene matches: 6. CDR3 DNA sequence: TGTGCCAGCAGCGTAGAGGGACAGGGGGCTTTCGATGAGCAGTTCTTC. Encoded protein: CASSVEGQGAFDEQFF.

The chain carries TRBV30 and TRBJ2-7; D may match TRBD1 or TRBD2 (5 bases each). The CDR3 has 14 amino acids. Germline values: CDR1 GTSNPN, CDR2 SVGIG (reference sequence). V lost 0 bases and J 2 bases, leaving 11 bases between the germline ends. The DNA of the CDR3 is TGTGCCTGGAGTGTAGAGGGGATCGCCTACGAGCAGTACTTC. Translation: CAWSVEGIAYEQYF.

The V call is TRBV7-2, the J call TRBJ1-5; 12 nucleotides match TRBD1. V shed 1 base, J shed 7 bases, and the junction held 8 bases outside the gene matches. There are 17 residues in the CDR3. The germline gives CDR1 SGHTA, CDR2 FQGNSA. CDR3 nucleotides: TGTGCCAGCAGCTTAGTTCCGGGACAGGGGGCGAGGCAGCCCCAGCATTTT. This translates into CASSLVPGQGARQPQHF.

As DNA, the CDR3 is TGTGCCAGCAGCAAAGACCCCCGGACGAGTGAAAAACTGTTTTTT. The encoded protein is CASSKDPRTSEKLFF. The rearrangement joins TRBV9 to TRBJ1-4; D remains unclear. CDR3 length equals 15 residues. From germline, CDR1 is SGDLS and CDR2 YYNGEE. Trimming took off 4 bases at V and 7 bases at J, with 17 bases between the two ends.